The T cell receptor beta chain described here comes from a study of blood T cell repertoires in COVID-19. Study at large: Spain, Italy and the United States supplied samples that represented acute and convalescent COVID-19. T cells, B-cell-depleted T cells, or PBMCs supplied cDNA or gDNA.

Germline trimming cut 5 bases from V and 1 base from J; bases unmatched to any gene: 9. Germline V gene sequence: CDR1 SEHNR, CDR2 FQNEAQ (reference sequence). This CDR3 has 17 amino acids. Per the original data handling: Amplification from reference gene primers served as the basis for estimated nucleated cell counts. Repertoires were generated with immunoSEQ multiplex PCR, while TCRdb's copy carries only in-frame clones and drops some. V, J and clone size reflect that table, while D and trimming were determined from the DNA. The sample consists of roughly 150,000 clones, roughly nine tenths of them appearing once.

Sample: peripheral blood. The origin of this receptor is a man in his 60s with active or convalescent COVID-19. The chain combines TRBV7-9 with TRBJ2-3; 10 bases line up with TRBD1. CDR3 sequence (DNA): TGTGCCAGCAGCGGGAAAACCGGGACAGGGGGCACAGATACGCAGTATTTT. This gives the protein CASSGKTGTGGTDTQYF.